These T cell receptor beta chains were read from a single sample in a study of cytomegalovirus exposure and HLA in healthy donors. Only in-frame clones appear in the TCRdb table, and some are missing; sequencing was by immunoSEQ multiplex PCR. The data contain approximately 200,000 clones, over 65% of them singletons. The specimen sequenced was PBMCs. The receptors derive from a human donor in good health. The CDR3 runs from the conserved cysteine through the conserved F or W. A D gene is named only where the DNA matches it firmly. The size of a clone is reported for some rows only, either as once, few or many, or as a class for expanded clones.

D gene: TRBD2
clone size: .
J gene: TRBJ2-1
V gene: TRBV10-3
CDR3 DNA: TGTGCCATCAGTTCCGGGACTAGCGGGATAAATGAGCAGTTCTTC
CDR3 protein: CAISSGTSGINEQFF

D gene: .
clone size: once
J gene: TRBJ1-2
V gene: TRBV13
CDR3 DNA: TGTGCCAGCAGCTTAGTGGGGGCCGCCCATGGCTACACCTTC
CDR3 protein: CASSLVGAAHGYTF

D gene: .
clone size: once
J gene: TRBJ2-7
V gene: TRBV4-3
CDR3 DNA: TGCGCCAGCAGCCAAGAAAGTACACCATTCTACGAGCAGTACTTC
CDR3 protein: CASSQESTPFYEQYF

D gene: .
clone size: .
J gene: TRBJ2-5
V gene: TRBV7-2
CDR3 DNA: TGTGCCAGCACCAAAGGGGCATCTGCCGAGACCCAGTACTTC
CDR3 protein: CASTKGASAETQYF

D gene: TRBD2
clone size: .
J gene: TRBJ2-7
V gene: TRBV7-9
CDR3 DNA: TGTTCCAGCAGCTTAGTGGGGGGAGGGCCCTCCTACGAGCAGTACTTC
CDR3 protein: CSSSLVGGGPSYEQYF

D gene: .
clone size: once
J gene: TRBJ1-2
V gene: TRBV9
CDR3 DNA: TGTGCCAGCAGCGTCCTAGGGGTAGGCCACGTCGGCTACACCTTC
CDR3 protein: CASSVLGVGHVGYTF

D gene: .
clone size: .
J gene: TRBJ2-5
V gene: TRBV27
CDR3 DNA: TGTGCCAGCAGTTTAGCGAATTACCAAGAGACCCAGTACTTC
CDR3 protein: CASSLANYQETQYF

D gene: .
clone size: .
J gene: TRBJ1-4
V gene: TRBV9
CDR3 DNA: TGTGCCAGCAGCGTAGGCGGCGGAAATGAAAAACTGTTTTTT
CDR3 protein: CASSVGGGNEKLFF

D gene: TRBD1
clone size: .
J gene: TRBJ1-5
V gene: TRBV19
CDR3 DNA: TGTGCCAGTAGTGGACAGGGTCGTCGTCGTCAGCCCCAGCATTTT
CDR3 protein: CASSGQGRRRQPQHF

D gene: .
clone size: .
J gene: TRBJ2-7
V gene: TRBV5-1
CDR3 DNA: TGCGCCAGCAGTTCCTCAGCGGGCCCCTTCGAGCAGTACTTC
CDR3 protein: CASSSSAGPFEQYF

D gene: .
clone size: .
J gene: TRBJ2-7
V gene: TRBV7-3
CDR3 DNA: TGTGCCAGCAGCTTAACTGGTCAGGGTACCGAGCAGTACTTC
CDR3 protein: CASSLTGQGTEQYF

D gene: TRBD1
clone size: .
J gene: TRBJ1-5
V gene: TRBV15
CDR3 DNA: TGTGCCACCAGCAAAGGACAGGGGGGGGATCAGCCCCAGCATTTT
CDR3 protein: CATSKGQGGDQPQHF

D gene: .
clone size: few
J gene: TRBJ2-6
V gene: TRBV18
CDR3 DNA: TGTGCCAGCTCACCTACCGCCTCGACTAGGATATCCTCTGGGGCCAACGTCCTGACTTTC
CDR3 protein: CASSPTASTRISSGANVLTF

D gene: .
clone size: few
J gene: TRBJ1-1
V gene: TRBV25-1
CDR3 DNA: TGTGCCAGCAGTGAGTCGGACAAAGCTTTCTTT
CDR3 protein: CASSESDKAFF

D gene: TRBD1
clone size: .
J gene: TRBJ1-2
V gene: TRBV5-1
CDR3 DNA: TGCGCCAGCAGCTTGGTGCAGGGGGCTCGCGGCTACACCTTC
CDR3 protein: CASSLVQGARGYTF

D gene: .
clone size: once
J gene: TRBJ1-1
V gene: TRBV6-5
CDR3 DNA: TGTGCCAGCAGTTACGGCCAATCGGGGAACACTGAAGCTTTCTTT
CDR3 protein: CASSYGQSGNTEAFF